This T cell receptor beta chain was obtained from a study of brain T cells in children with intractable seizures. Remarks on this clone: Its antigen is unknown.

Using immunoSEQ multiplex PCR, the repertoire was profiled, and TCRdb retains in-frame clones only, with some absent. The top ten hold about 3.8% of the sample, which has under 150,000 clones, roughly 94% seen once. Germline V lookup: CDR1 DFQATT, CDR2 SNEGSKA (reference sequence). The CDR3 has 13 amino acids. Trimming pared 3 bases from V and 0 bases from J, leaving 8 bases between. The sequenced cases were selected for having the highest brain T cell transcript signatures. At least one anti-epileptic drug was given before surgery. Study-level findings and limits: Patients' HCMV serostatus was unknown; virus specificity rests on CDR3 similarity alone.

This specimen consisted of peripheral blood, obtained at surgery. The gene calls are TRBV20-1 and TRBJ1-2; D uncertain. This TCR was recovered from a boy under three years old with hemimegalencephaly and intractable seizures. The CDR3 sequence is CSASVLANYGYTF. The CDR3 DNA is TGCAGTGCTAGTGTACTAGCTAACTATGGCTACACCTTC.